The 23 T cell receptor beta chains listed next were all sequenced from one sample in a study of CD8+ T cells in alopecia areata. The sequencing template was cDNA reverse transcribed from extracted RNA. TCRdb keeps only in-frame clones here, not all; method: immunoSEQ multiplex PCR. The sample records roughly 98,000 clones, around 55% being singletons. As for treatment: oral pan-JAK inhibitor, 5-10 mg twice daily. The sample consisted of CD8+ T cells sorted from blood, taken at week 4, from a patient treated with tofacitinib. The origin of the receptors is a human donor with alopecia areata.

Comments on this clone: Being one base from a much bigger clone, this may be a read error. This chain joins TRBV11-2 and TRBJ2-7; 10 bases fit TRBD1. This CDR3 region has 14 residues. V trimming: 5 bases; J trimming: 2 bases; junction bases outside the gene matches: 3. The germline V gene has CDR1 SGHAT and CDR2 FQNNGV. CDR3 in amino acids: CASSQGTGAYEQYF. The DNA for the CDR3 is TGTGCCAGCAGCCAAGGGACAGGGGCCTACGAGCAGTACTTC.

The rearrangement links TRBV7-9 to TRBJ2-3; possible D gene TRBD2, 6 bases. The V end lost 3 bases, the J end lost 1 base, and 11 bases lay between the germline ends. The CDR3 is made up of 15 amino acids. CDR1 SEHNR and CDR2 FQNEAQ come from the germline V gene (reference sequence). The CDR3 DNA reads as TGTGCCAGCAGCTTTTTAGCGGTGGGCACAGATACGCAGTATTTT. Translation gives CASSFLAVGTDTQYF.

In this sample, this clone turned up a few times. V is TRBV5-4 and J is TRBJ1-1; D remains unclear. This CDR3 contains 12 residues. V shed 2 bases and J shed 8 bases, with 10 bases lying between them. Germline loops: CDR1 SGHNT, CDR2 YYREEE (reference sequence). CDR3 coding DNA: TGTGCCAGCAGCTTTTCACTAGGAGAAGCTTTCTTT. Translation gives CASSFSLGEAFF.

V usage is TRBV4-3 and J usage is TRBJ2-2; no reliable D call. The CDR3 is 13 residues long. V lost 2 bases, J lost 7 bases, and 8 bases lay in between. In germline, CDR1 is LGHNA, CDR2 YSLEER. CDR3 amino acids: CASSQPPYGELFF. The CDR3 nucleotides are TGCGCCAGCAGCCAACCCCCATACGGGGAGCTGTTTTTT.

The CDR3 DNA follows: TGTGCCTGGAGTGTCGGGGCGATGAGCACAGATACGCAGTATTTT. This codes for CAWSVGAMSTDTQYF. The chain links TRBV30 to TRBJ2-3; D may match TRBD1 or TRBD2 (5 bases each). This CDR3 contains 15 residues. Trimming took 0 bases from V and 0 from J, leaving 10 bases between them. In germline, CDR1 is GTSNPN, CDR2 SVGIG (reference sequence).

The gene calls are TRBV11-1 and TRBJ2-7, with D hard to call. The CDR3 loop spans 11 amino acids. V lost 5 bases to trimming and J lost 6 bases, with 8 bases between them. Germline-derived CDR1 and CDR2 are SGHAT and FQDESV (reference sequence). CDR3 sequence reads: CASSTLGEQYF. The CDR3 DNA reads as TGTGCCAGCAGCACCCTGGGCGAGCAGTACTTC. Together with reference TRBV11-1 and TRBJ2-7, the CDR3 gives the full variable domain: EAEVAQSPRYKITEKSQAVAFWCDPISGHATLYWYRQILGQGPELLVQFQDESVVDDSQLPKDRFSAERLKGVDSTLKIQPAELGDSAMYLCASSTLGEQYFGPGTRLTVT.

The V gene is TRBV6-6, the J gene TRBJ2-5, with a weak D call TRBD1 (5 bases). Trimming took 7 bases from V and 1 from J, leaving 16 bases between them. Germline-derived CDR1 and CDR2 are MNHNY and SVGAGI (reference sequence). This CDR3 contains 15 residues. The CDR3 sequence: CASIRGQGRQETQYF. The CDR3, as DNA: TGTGCCAGCATCCGCGGACAAGGCCGCCAAGAGACCCAGTACTTC.

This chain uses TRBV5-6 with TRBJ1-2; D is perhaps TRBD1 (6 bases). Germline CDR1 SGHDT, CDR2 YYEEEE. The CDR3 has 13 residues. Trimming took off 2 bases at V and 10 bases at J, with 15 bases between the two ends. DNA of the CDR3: TGTGCCAGCAGCTTCTCGACAGGCTTCTCCTACACCTTC. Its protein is CASSFSTGFSYTF.

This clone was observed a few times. The CDR3 coding sequence is TGTGCCAGCAGCCCCGGGAGCTACGAGCAGTACTTC. It is translated as CASSPGSYEQYF. This sequence joins TRBV5-6 and TRBJ2-7, with D perhaps TRBD2 (6 bases). CDR3 length: 12 amino acids. Trimming cost V 4 bases and J 3 bases, with 8 bases left between them. Germline V gene sequence: CDR1 SGHDT, CDR2 YYEEEE. Full variable domain (outside the CDR3, taken from reference TRBV5-6 and TRBJ2-7): DAGVTQSPTHLIKTRGQQVTLRCSPKSGHDTVSWYQQALGQGPQFIFQYYEEEERQRGNFPDRFSGHQFPNYSSELNVNALLLGDSALYLCASSPGSYEQYFGPGTRLTVT.

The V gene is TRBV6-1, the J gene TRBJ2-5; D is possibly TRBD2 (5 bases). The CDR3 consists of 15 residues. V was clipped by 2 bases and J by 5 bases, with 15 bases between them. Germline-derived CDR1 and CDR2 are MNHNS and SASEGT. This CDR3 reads CASSEPRLSVETQYF. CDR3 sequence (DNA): TGTGCCAGCAGTGAACCGAGACTATCCGTGGAGACCCAGTACTTC.

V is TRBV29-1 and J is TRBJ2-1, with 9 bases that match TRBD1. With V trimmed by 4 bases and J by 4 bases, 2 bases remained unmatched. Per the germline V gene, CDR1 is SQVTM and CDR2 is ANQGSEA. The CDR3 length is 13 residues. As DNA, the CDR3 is TGCAGCGTTGGGACAGGGGATTACAATGAGCAGTTCTTC. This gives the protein CSVGTGDYNEQFF.

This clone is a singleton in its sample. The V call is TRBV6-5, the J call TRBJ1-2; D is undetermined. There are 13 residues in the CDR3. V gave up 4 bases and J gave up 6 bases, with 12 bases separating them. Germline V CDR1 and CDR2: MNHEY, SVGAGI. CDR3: CASSSSSSNGYTF. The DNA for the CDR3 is TGTGCCAGCAGTTCTAGTTCCTCGAATGGCTACACCTTC.

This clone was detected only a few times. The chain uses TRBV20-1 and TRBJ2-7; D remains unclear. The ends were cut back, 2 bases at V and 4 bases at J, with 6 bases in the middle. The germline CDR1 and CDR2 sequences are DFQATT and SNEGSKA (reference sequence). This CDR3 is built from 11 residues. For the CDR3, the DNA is TGCAGTGCTAGAAATAGGTACGAGCAGTACTTC. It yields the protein CSARNRYEQYF.

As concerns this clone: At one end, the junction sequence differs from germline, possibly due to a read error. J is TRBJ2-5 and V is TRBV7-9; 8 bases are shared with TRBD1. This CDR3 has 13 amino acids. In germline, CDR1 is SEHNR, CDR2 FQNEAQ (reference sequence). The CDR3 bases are TGTGCCAGCAGCTTAATGGGACAGGCCCTGGAGCACTTC. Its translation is CASSLMGQALEHF.

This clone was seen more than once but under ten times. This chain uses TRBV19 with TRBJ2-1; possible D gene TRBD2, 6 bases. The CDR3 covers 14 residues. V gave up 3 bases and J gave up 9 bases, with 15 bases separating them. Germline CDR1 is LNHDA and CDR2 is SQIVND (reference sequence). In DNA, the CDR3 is TGTGCCAGTAGTATCGGGACTCCAACAAGTGAGCAGTTCTTC. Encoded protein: CASSIGTPTSEQFF.

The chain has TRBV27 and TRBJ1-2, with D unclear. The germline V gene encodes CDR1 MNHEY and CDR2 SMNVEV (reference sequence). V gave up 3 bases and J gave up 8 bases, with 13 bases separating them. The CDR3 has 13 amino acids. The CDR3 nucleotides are TGTGCCAGCAGTTTTCCCGGCGGAGGAGGCTACACCTTC. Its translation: CASSFPGGGGYTF.

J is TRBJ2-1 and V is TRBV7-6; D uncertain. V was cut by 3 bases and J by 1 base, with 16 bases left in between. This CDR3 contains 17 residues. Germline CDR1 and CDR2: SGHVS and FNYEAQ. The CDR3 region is CASSLAATAPSYNEQFF. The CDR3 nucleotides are TGTGCCAGCAGCTTGGCCGCGACCGCCCCTTCCTACAATGAGCAGTTCTTC.

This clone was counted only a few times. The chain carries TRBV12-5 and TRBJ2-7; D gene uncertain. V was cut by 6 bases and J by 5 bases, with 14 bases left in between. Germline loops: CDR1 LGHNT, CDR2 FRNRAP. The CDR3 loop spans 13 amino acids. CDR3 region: CASGLRSGHEQYF. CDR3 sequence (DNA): TGTGCTAGTGGCCTACGGTCTGGCCACGAGCAGTACTTC.

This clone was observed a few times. The CDR3 sequence is CASSLAVGGEQYF. The CDR3 coding sequence is TGTGCCAGCAGCTTGGCGGTCGGAGGCGAGCAGTACTTC. The rearrangement uses TRBV5-6 and TRBJ2-7, with a tentative D call TRBD2 (5 bases). The V end lost 0 bases, the J end lost 6 bases, and 10 bases lay between the germline ends. CDR3 length equals 13 residues. In germline, CDR1 is SGHDT, CDR2 YYEEEE.

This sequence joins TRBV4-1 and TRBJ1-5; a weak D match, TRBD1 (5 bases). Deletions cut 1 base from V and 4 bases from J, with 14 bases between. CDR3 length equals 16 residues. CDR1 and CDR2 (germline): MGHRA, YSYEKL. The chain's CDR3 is CASSQVGHSENQPQHF. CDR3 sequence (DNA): TGCGCCAGCAGCCAAGTGGGGCACTCAGAAAATCAGCCCCAGCATTTT.

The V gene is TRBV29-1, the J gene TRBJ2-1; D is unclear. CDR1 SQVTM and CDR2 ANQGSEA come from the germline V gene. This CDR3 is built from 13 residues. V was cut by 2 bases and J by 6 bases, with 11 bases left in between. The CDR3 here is CSVERVTLNEQFF. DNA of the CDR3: TGCAGCGTTGAACGGGTGACCCTCAATGAGCAGTTCTTC.

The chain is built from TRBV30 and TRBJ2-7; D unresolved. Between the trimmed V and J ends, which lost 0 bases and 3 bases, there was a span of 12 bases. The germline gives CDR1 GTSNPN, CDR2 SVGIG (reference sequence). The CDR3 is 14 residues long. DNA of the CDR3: TGTGCCTGGAGTGTGGAACAGTACGGCTACGAGCAGTACTTC. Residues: CAWSVEQYGYEQYF.

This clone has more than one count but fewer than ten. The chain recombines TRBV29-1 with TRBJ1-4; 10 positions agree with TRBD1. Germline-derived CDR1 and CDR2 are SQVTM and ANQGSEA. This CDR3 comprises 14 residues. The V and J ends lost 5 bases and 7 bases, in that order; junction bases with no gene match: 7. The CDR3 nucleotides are TGCAGCGTTTCGTGGGACAGGGGAACTGAAAAACTGTTTTTT. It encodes CSVSWDRGTEKLFF.